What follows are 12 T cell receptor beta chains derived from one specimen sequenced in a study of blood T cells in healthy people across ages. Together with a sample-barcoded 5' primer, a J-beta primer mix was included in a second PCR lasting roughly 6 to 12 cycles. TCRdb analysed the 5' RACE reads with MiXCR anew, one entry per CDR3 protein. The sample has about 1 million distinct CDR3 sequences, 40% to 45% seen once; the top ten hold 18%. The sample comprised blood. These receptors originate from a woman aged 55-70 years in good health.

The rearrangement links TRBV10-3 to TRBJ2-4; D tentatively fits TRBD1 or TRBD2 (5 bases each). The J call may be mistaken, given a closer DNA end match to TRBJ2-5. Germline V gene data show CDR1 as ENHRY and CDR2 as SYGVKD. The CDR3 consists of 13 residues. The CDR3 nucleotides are TGTGCCATCAAGGTAACCGGGACCCAGACCCAGTACTTC. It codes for CAIKVTGTQTQYF.

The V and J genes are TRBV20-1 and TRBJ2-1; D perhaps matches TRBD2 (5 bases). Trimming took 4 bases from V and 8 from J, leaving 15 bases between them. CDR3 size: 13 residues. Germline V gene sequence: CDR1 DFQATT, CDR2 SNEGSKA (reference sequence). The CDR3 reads CSATLGVKDEQFF. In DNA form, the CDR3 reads TGCAGTGCTACCCTCGGGGTAAAAGATGAGCAGTTCTTC.

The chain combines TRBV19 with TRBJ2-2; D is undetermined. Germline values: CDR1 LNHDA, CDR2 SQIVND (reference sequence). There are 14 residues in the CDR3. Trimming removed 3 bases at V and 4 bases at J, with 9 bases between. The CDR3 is CASSIFSITGELFF. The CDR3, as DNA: TGTGCCAGTAGTATTTTCTCCATCACCGGGGAGCTGTTTTTT.

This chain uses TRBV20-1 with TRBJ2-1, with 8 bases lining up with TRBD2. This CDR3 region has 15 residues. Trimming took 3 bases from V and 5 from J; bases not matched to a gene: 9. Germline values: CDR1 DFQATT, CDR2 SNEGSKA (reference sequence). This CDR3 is CSARVIAGPNNEQFF. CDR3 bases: TGCAGTGCTAGGGTTATAGCGGGACCTAACAATGAGCAGTTCTTC.

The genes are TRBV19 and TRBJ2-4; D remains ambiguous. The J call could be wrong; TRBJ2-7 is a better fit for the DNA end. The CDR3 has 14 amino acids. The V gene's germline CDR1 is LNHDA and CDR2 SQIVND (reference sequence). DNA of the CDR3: TGTGCCAGTAGTATTGGTAAAAGCTCCTACGAGCAGTACTTC. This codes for CASSIGKSSYEQYF.

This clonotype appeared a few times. Here the CDR3 reads CASSLGQHEQYF. The CDR3 nucleotides read TGTGCCAGCAGTTTAGGACAGCACGAGCAGTACTTC. This chain links TRBV12-3 or TRBV12-4 with TRBJ2-5, with D perhaps matching TRBD1 (5 bases). The DNA end favors TRBJ2-7, so the J call may be wrong. The CDR3 spans 12 residues.

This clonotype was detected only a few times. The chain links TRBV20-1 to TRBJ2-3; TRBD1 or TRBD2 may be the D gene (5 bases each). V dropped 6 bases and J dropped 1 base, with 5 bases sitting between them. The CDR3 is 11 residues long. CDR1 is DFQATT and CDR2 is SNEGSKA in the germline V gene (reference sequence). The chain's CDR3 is CSAGRTDTQYF. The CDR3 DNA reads TGCAGTGCGGGACGCACAGATACGCAGTATTTT.

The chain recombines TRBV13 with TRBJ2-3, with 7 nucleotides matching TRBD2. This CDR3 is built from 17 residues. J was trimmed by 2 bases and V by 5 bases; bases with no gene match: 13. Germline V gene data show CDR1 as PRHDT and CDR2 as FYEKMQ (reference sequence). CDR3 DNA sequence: TGTGCCAGCAGCCCCTGGGGCGCTAGCGGAATCACAGATACGCAGTATTTT. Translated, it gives CASSPWGASGITDTQYF.

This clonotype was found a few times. The CDR3, as DNA: TGTGCCAGCAACACTGGACTAGCCGATGAGCAGTTCTTC. Translating gives CASNTGLADEQFF. This chain connects TRBV27 to TRBJ2-1, with 8 bases that match TRBD2. J was trimmed by 8 bases and V by 7 bases; bases with no gene match: 7. Germline CDR1 MNHEY, CDR2 SMNVEV (reference sequence). The CDR3 is 13 amino acids.

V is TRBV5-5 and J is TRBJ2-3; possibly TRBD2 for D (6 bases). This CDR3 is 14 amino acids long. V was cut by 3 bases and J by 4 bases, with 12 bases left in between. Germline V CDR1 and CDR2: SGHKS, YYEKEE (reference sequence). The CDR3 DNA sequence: TGTGCCAGCAGCTCGGACTATATGTCAGATACGCAGTATTTT. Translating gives CASSSDYMSDTQYF.

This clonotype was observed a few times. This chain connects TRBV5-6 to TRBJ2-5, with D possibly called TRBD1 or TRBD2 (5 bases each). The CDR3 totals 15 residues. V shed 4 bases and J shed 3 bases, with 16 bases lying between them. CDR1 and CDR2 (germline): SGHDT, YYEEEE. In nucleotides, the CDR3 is TGTGCCAGCAGCCCCCGCCCGGGGCAGAAAGAGACCCAGTACTTC. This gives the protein CASSPRPGQKETQYF.

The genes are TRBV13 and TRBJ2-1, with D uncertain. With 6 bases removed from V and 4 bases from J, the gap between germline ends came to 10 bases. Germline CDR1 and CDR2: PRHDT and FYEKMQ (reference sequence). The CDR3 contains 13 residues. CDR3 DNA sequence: TGTGCCAGCAGATCGATCAGTTACAATGAGCAGTTCTTC. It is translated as CASRSISYNEQFF.